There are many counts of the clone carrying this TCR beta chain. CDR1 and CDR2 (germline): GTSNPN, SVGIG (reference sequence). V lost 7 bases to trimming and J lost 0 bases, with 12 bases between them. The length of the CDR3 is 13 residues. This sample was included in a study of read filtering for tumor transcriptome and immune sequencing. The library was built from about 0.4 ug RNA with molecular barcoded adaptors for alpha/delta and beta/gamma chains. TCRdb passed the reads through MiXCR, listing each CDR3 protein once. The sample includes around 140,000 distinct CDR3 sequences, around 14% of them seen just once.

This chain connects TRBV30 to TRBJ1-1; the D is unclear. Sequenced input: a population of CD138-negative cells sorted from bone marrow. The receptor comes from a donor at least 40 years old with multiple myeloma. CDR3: CASSARMNTEAFF. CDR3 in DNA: TGTGCCTCCTCGGCCCGAATGAACACTGAAGCTTTCTTT.